The subject of this entry is one TCR beta chain. As yet, its antigen is unknown. The CDR3 totals 15 residues. CDR1 and CDR2 (germline): SEHNR, FQNEAQ (reference sequence). V was pared by 5 bases and J by 1 base, with 14 bases between. The PCR made use of 60 Vbeta and 13 Jbeta primers. TCRdb keeps only in-frame clones here, not all; method: immunoSEQ multiplex PCR. The sample contains around 150,000 clones, approximately 70% of which appear only once. The data derive from a study of cytomegalovirus exposure and HLA in healthy donors. Overall study results and limits: It was only CMV serostatus that was available as immune exposure information.

The chain has TRBV7-9 and TRBJ1-2; unclear D gene. Source material: PBMCs. The receptor comes from a middle-aged man in good health and CMV-seropositive. CDR3 residues: CASSGSGVFNYGYTF. CDR3 coding DNA: TGTGCCAGCAGCGGTTCGGGAGTCTTTAACTATGGCTACACCTTC.